Each of the 18 T cell receptor beta chains below was sequenced from the same sample in a study of CD8 T cells in Susac syndrome. The RNA input was roughly 0.5 to 1 ug, and it was reverse transcribed with random hexamers. TCRdb used MiXCR to reprocess the immunoSEQ multiplex PCR reads, holding one entry per CDR3 protein. Of about 150,000 distinct CDR3 sequences listed, almost 96% are singletons. The material sequenced was CD4+ T cells from PBMCs. The receptors derive from a human donor with Susac syndrome.

The CDR3 protein is CASSARGETQYF. Written as DNA, the CDR3 is TGTGCCAGCAGTGCACGGGGGGAGACCCAGTACTTC. The V gene is TRBV12-3 or TRBV12-4, the J gene TRBJ2-5, with D maybe TRBD2 (6 bases). The germline V and J ends were trimmed by 5 bases and 5 bases, with 9 bases remaining between them. The CDR3 extends over 12 amino acids.

This rearrangement joins TRBV29-1 to TRBJ2-5; 10 bases line up with TRBD1. The CDR3 extends over 15 amino acids. The V and J ends lost 5 bases and 4 bases, in that order; junction bases with no gene match: 10. CDR1 is SQVTM, CDR2 ANQGSEA, per germline. CDR3 region: CSVPRGQGIGETQYF. In DNA form, the CDR3 reads TGCAGCGTTCCTCGGGGACAGGGGATCGGAGAGACCCAGTACTTC.

The rearrangement joins TRBV20-1 to TRBJ2-3; D remains unclear. This CDR3 has 12 amino acids. V was trimmed by 0 bases and J by 4 bases, leaving 5 bases between them. Looked up from germline, CDR1 is DFQATT and CDR2 is SNEGSKA (reference sequence). The CDR3 is CSARDGPDTQYF. The CDR3 coding sequence is TGCAGTGCTAGAGATGGCCCAGATACGCAGTATTTT.

The rearrangement uses TRBV7-9 and TRBJ1-4, with 7 bases that match TRBD1. The length of the CDR3 is 14 residues. Trimming took 5 bases from V and 4 from J; bases not matched to a gene: 4. The germline gives CDR1 SEHNR, CDR2 FQNEAQ (reference sequence). Here the CDR3 reads CASSRQGNNEKLFF. CDR3 bases: TGTGCCAGCAGCCGACAGGGAAATAATGAAAAACTGTTTTTT. Full variable domain (remainder filled in from reference TRBV7-9 and TRBJ1-4): DTGVSQNPRHKITKRGQNVTFRCDPISEHNRLYWYRQTLGQGPEFLTYFQNEAQLEKSRLLSDRFSAERPKGSFSTLEIQRTEQGDSAMYLCASSRQGNNEKLFFGSGTQLSVL.

The chain joins TRBV7-6 to TRBJ1-4, with no clear D. Trimming took off 6 bases at V and 12 bases at J, with 17 bases between the two ends. The CDR3 consists of 13 residues. Germline-derived CDR1 and CDR2 are SGHVS and FNYEAQ. The CDR3 bases are TGTGCCAGCAGGTCGGTTGTGGATGGGGAACTGTTTTTT. As protein: CASRSVVDGELFF. The variable domain in full, completed from reference TRBV7-6 and TRBJ1-4, reads GAGVSQSPRYKVTKRGQDVALRCDPISGHVSLYWYRQALGQGPEFLTYFNYEAQQDKSGLPNDRFSAERPEGSISTLTIQRTEQRDSAMYRCASRSVVDGELFFGSGTQLSVL.

This clonotype came up once. The chain links TRBV3-1 to TRBJ2-5; the match to TRBD2 covers 7 bases. Germline V gene sequence: CDR1 LGHDT, CDR2 YNNKEL (reference sequence). The J segment lost 1 base and the V segment lost 4 bases, leaving 9 bases of the junction unmatched. The CDR3 length is 16 residues. This CDR3 is CASSLLRGRGQETQYF. The CDR3 DNA is TGTGCCAGCAGCCTATTGCGGGGGAGAGGCCAAGAGACCCAGTACTTC.

The chain carries TRBV29-1 and TRBJ2-3; D is unresolved. Trimming pared 5 bases from V and 2 bases from J, leaving 11 bases between. CDR1 is SQVTM, CDR2 ANQGSEA, per germline. The CDR3 has 13 residues. Here the CDR3 DNA reads TGCAGCGTTCATGGGTCCAACACAGATACGCAGTATTTT. This codes for CSVHGSNTDTQYF.

The V call is TRBV6-1, the J call TRBJ2-7; D not resolved. This CDR3 contains 13 residues. The V gene lost 5 bases and the J gene lost 3 bases, with 11 bases spanning the gap. Per the germline V gene, CDR1 is MNHNS and CDR2 is SASEGT. CDR3 sequence (DNA): TGTGCCAGCAGTTTCGAGCGCAACTACGAGCAGTACTTC. This translates into CASSFERNYEQYF.

V usage is TRBV11-2 and J usage is TRBJ2-7; the D gene is possibly TRBD1 (5 bases). V lost 1 base to trimming and J lost 6 bases, with 16 bases between them. The CDR3 runs to 15 residues. Germline V gene lookup returns CDR1 SGHAT and CDR2 FQNNGV. The CDR3 DNA is TGTGCCAGCAGCTTAGGGACACGGAGTGCAGGCGAGCAGTACTTC. Protein product: CASSLGTRSAGEQYF. The full variable domain, with the rest looked up from reference TRBV11-2 and TRBJ2-7, is EAGVAQSPRYKIIEKRQSVAFWCNPISGHATLYWYQQILGQGPKLLIQFQNNGVVDDSQLPKDRFSAERLKGVDSTLKIQPAKLEDSAVYLCASSLGTRSAGEQYFGPGTRLTVT.

The rearrangement uses TRBV3-1 and TRBJ1-1; the match to TRBD1 covers 7 bases. The V and J ends lost 4 bases and 3 bases, in that order; junction bases with no gene match: 5. Germline V gene lookup returns CDR1 LGHDT and CDR2 YNNKEL (reference sequence). This CDR3 contains 14 residues. In DNA form, the CDR3 reads TGTGCCAGCAGCCCAGGGGGAACGGACACTGAAGCTTTCTTT. Protein product: CASSPGGTDTEAFF.

The chain couples TRBV9 to TRBJ2-5, with a weak D call TRBD2 (6 bases). The germline V gene has CDR1 SGDLS and CDR2 YYNGEE. The CDR3 is 14 residues long. Trimming cost V 0 bases and J 5 bases, with 11 bases left between them. The CDR3 bases are TGTGCCAGCAGCGTAGGGAGGGCGGGGGAGACCCAGTACTTC. The encoded protein is CASSVGRAGETQYF.

For the CDR3, the DNA is TGTGCCATCGGTCAGGGGGCGCAGGAGACCCAGTACTTC. It is translated as CAIGQGAQETQYF. The genes are TRBV10-3 and TRBJ2-5; 8 bases line up with TRBD1. This CDR3 is built from 13 residues. The germline V gene has CDR1 ENHRY and CDR2 SYGVKD. The trim removed 8 bases at V and 5 bases at J, leaving 7 bases unmatched.

The genes are TRBV6-6 and TRBJ2-7; tentatively, D is TRBD1 or TRBD2 (5 bases each). This CDR3 comprises 15 residues. Trimming removed 7 bases at V and 1 base at J, with 17 bases between. Germline V gene lookup returns CDR1 MNHNY and CDR2 SVGAGI (reference sequence). CDR3 sequence: CASNTGTTLSYEQYF. As DNA, the CDR3 is TGTGCCAGCAACACCGGGACGACACTTTCCTACGAGCAGTACTTC.

The rearrangement joins TRBV4-1 to TRBJ2-1; 7 nucleotides match TRBD2. The germline CDR1 and CDR2 sequences are MGHRA and YSYEKL. The V gene end was trimmed by 2 bases and the J gene end by 0 bases; junction bases not matched to a gene: 7. This CDR3 contains 17 residues. The CDR3 DNA is TGCGCCAGCAGCCAACCCTCCCGCGGGAGCTCCTACAATGAGCAGTTCTTC. Protein product: CASSQPSRGSSYNEQFF.

CDR3 sequence: CASSRRTGTGGRGFSYEQYF. CDR3 nucleotide sequence: TGTGCCAGCAGTCGTCGGACCGGGACAGGGGGTCGAGGGTTCTCCTACGAGCAGTACTTC. V is TRBV6-2 or TRBV6-3 and J is TRBJ2-7, with 11 bases lining up with TRBD1. The V gene's germline CDR1 is MNHEY and CDR2 SVGEGT. The CDR3 runs 20 residues. V shed 5 bases, J shed 0 bases, and the junction held 18 bases outside the gene matches.

The chain links TRBV20-1 to TRBJ1-5, with D unresolved. CDR1 is DFQATT and CDR2 is SNEGSKA in the germline V gene (reference sequence). CDR3 length equals 14 residues. V shed 5 bases and J shed 4 bases, with 15 bases lying between them. The CDR3 is CSASPRAVNQPQHF. The CDR3 DNA follows: TGCAGTGCTTCGCCACGAGCAGTAAATCAGCCCCAGCATTTT.

V and J are TRBV6-2 or TRBV6-3 and TRBJ1-6; D is possibly TRBD1 (5 bases). Looked up from germline, CDR1 is MNHEY and CDR2 is SVGEGT. The CDR3 loop spans 17 amino acids. Trimming took off 0 bases at V and 7 bases at J, with 16 bases between the two ends. This CDR3 is CASSYSIVGARNSPLHF. The CDR3 DNA reads as TGTGCCAGCAGTTACTCGATCGTAGGGGCGCGAAATTCACCCCTCCACTTT.

The V and J genes are TRBV5-4 and TRBJ2-5; a possible D gene is TRBD1 (5 bases). The germline V gene encodes CDR1 SGHNT and CDR2 YYREEE (reference sequence). Trimming cost V 0 bases and J 5 bases, with 14 bases left between them. The CDR3 has 15 amino acids. The CDR3 loop reads CASSLEGQRTETQYF. The DNA of the CDR3 is TGTGCCAGCAGCTTGGAGGGGCAAAGAACGGAGACCCAGTACTTC.